Shown below are 22 T cell receptor beta chains from a single sample sequenced in a study of T cell responses to AZD1222 COVID-19 vaccine. Data came from immunoSEQ multiplex PCR; TCRdb stores just in-frame clones and leaves some out. The sample lists about 140,000 clones; 70% to 90% were seen once. Here the sequenced sample was peripheral blood, taken on day 0 of AZD1222 vaccination. These receptors were obtained from an adult in good health.

This rearrangement joins TRBV6-6 to TRBJ1-4; unclear D gene. V lost 2 bases, J lost 2 bases, and 6 bases lay in between. CDR1 is MNHNY and CDR2 is SVGAGI in the germline V gene (reference sequence). The CDR3 contains 14 residues. CDR3 bases: TGTGCCAGCAGTTACCCCAGCACTAATGAAAAACTGTTTTTT. Translating gives CASSYPSTNEKLFF.

This chain connects TRBV5-1 to TRBJ2-7; no firm D call. This CDR3 has 15 amino acids. Between the trimmed V and J ends, which lost 0 bases and 2 bases, there was a span of 12 bases. The germline V gene encodes CDR1 SGHRS and CDR2 YFSETQ. The CDR3: CASSLASGGPYEQYF. DNA of the CDR3: TGCGCCAGCAGCTTGGCGTCGGGTGGTCCCTACGAGCAGTACTTC. The full variable domain, completed using reference TRBV5-1 and TRBJ2-7, is KAGVTQTPRYLIKTRGQQVTLSCSPISGHRSVSWYQQTPGQGLQFLFEYFSETQRNKGNFPGRFSGRQFSNSRSEMNVSTLELGDSALYLCASSLASGGPYEQYFGPGTRLTVT.

V usage is TRBV28 and J usage is TRBJ1-1; D unclear. With 3 bases removed from V and 1 base from J, the gap between germline ends came to 6 bases. The CDR3 totals 13 residues. Germline lookup yields CDR1 MDHEN and CDR2 SYDVKM. In DNA, the CDR3 is TGTGCCAGCAGTTTCTCAGGGAACACTGAAGCTTTCTTT. It translates to CASSFSGNTEAFF.

This chain links TRBV28 with TRBJ2-3, with D hard to call. The germline V gene has CDR1 MDHEN and CDR2 SYDVKM. CDR3 length equals 13 residues. The V and J ends lost 5 bases and 4 bases respectively, with 10 bases between them. The CDR3, as DNA: TGTGCCAGCAGTCCCGATACGGCAGATACGCAGTATTTT. Encoded protein: CASSPDTADTQYF.

The J gene is TRBJ2-7, the V gene TRBV28; no clear D gene. The V end lost 3 bases, the J end lost 2 bases, and 11 bases lay between the germline ends. Germline-derived CDR1 and CDR2 are MDHEN and SYDVKM. This CDR3 spans 14 amino acids. The CDR3 bases are TGTGCCAGCAGTTTGACTTCGCGTACCTACGAGCAGTACTTC. Its translation: CASSLTSRTYEQYF.

This clone has a single count. V gene TRBV19 combines with J gene TRBJ1-2; unclear D gene. Germline-derived CDR1 and CDR2 are LNHDA and SQIVND (reference sequence). There are 14 residues in the CDR3. Deletions cut 2 bases from V and 0 bases from J, with 7 bases between. The CDR3, as DNA: TGTGCCAGTAGTATACTGAGCACTAACTATGGCTACACCTTC. As protein: CASSILSTNYGYTF.

The rearrangement uses TRBV9 and TRBJ2-5; D is uncertain. The V and J ends lost 4 bases and 4 bases respectively, with 17 bases between them. Germline values: CDR1 SGDLS, CDR2 YYNGEE. This CDR3 spans 15 amino acids. In DNA form, the CDR3 reads TGTGCCAGCAGCCCCGGTGCCTCGCCCCGAGAGACCCAGTACTTC. This codes for CASSPGASPRETQYF.

The chain employs TRBV30 and TRBJ2-2, with 8 bases matching TRBD1. This CDR3 has 13 amino acids. Trimming at V came to 3 bases and at J to 6 bases, leaving 3 bases not matched to a gene. Germline V CDR1 and CDR2: GTSNPN, SVGIG (reference sequence). CDR3 amino acids: CAWRDREAGELFF. The DNA of the CDR3 is TGTGCCTGGAGGGACAGGGAAGCCGGGGAGCTGTTTTTT.

V usage is TRBV7-9 and J usage is TRBJ2-7, with D possibly TRBD1 on 6 matching bases. The CDR3 totals 16 residues. V was clipped by 2 bases and J by 3 bases, with 17 bases between them. CDR1 is SEHNR and CDR2 is FQNEAQ in the germline V gene (reference sequence). The CDR3 loop is CASSLSPGQNLYEQYF. DNA for the CDR3: TGTGCCAGCAGCTTAAGCCCCGGACAGAACCTCTACGAGCAGTACTTC.

The chain has TRBV29-1 and TRBJ1-1; D possibly corresponds to TRBD1 (6 bases). The length of the CDR3 is 14 residues. Trimming removed 5 bases from V and 5 bases from J, with 18 bases in between. CDR1 is SQVTM and CDR2 is ANQGSEA in the germline V gene. In DNA form, the CDR3 reads TGCAGCGTTAGCCCAGGGGAGGGGTGGACTGAAGCTTTCTTT. It specifies CSVSPGEGWTEAFF. Together with reference TRBV29-1 and TRBJ1-1, the CDR3 gives the full variable domain: SAVISQKPSRDICQRGTSLTIQCQVDSQVTMMFWYRQQPGQSLTLIATANQGSEATYESGFVIDKFPISRPNLTFSTLTVSNMSPEDSSIYLCSVSPGEGWTEAFFGQGTRLTVV.

This chain links TRBV4-2 with TRBJ2-3; D is perhaps TRBD2 (6 bases). The CDR3 consists of 15 residues. CDR1 and CDR2 (germline): LGHNA, YNFKEQ. Trimming took off 1 base at V and 1 base at J, with 9 bases between the two ends. As DNA, the CDR3 is TGTGCCAGCAGCCAAGGCACTAGCCGCACAGATACGCAGTATTTT. Its protein is CASSQGTSRTDTQYF.

This clone was detected a few times. The genes are TRBV28 and TRBJ1-6; D uncertain. Germline V lookup: CDR1 MDHEN, CDR2 SYDVKM. CDR3 length equals 12 residues. V dropped 7 bases and J dropped 7 bases, with 8 bases sitting between them. CDR3: CASTMTNSPLHF. The CDR3 DNA reads TGTGCCAGCACCATGACGAATTCACCCCTCCACTTT.

V is TRBV10-3 and J is TRBJ2-7, with D possibly TRBD1 on 7 matching bases. The length of the CDR3 is 16 residues. V was clipped by 4 bases and J by 2 bases, with 18 bases between them. The germline CDR1 and CDR2 sequences are ENHRY and SYGVKD. CDR3: CAISGADREVTYEQYF. CDR3 bases: TGTGCCATCAGTGGGGCTGACAGGGAGGTTACCTACGAGCAGTACTTC.

V is TRBV11-3 and J is TRBJ1-1; D not resolved. The germline gives CDR1 SGHNT, CDR2 YENEEA. V shed 1 base and J shed 1 base, with 7 bases lying between them. The CDR3 has 14 residues. CDR3 in amino acids: CASSLGRGNTEAFF. The CDR3 DNA reads TGTGCCAGCAGCTTAGGACGGGGGAACACTGAAGCTTTCTTT.

The chain employs TRBV7-6 and TRBJ2-7; 7 bases line up with TRBD2. Germline values: CDR1 SGHVS, CDR2 FNYEAQ. J gave up 4 bases and V 3 bases, and 18 bases lay outside the gene matches. The CDR3 is made up of 18 amino acids. The DNA of the CDR3 is TGTGCCAGCAGCTTTAGCGTCCGGGGCGGGAGCGCATGGTACGAGCAGTACTTC. Translated, it gives CASSFSVRGGSAWYEQYF.

V usage is TRBV14 and J usage is TRBJ1-2; D not resolved. V lost 0 bases and J lost 3, with 14 bases in between. The CDR3 runs 16 residues. The germline CDR1 and CDR2 sequences are SGHDN and FVKESK. In DNA form, the CDR3 reads TGTGCCAGCAGCCAAGATATTGGCCTGGGAGACTATGGCTACACCTTC. Residues: CASSQDIGLGDYGYTF.

This sequence joins TRBV5-4 and TRBJ2-1; D gene unclear. In germline, CDR1 is SGHNT, CDR2 YYREEE (reference sequence). V lost 4 bases, J lost 6 bases, and 8 bases lay in between. The CDR3 runs 12 residues. The CDR3 is CASSPPGNEQFF. The CDR3 nucleotides read TGTGCCAGCAGCCCCCCCGGCAATGAGCAGTTCTTC.

V is TRBV18 and J is TRBJ1-5, with 10 bases identical to TRBD1. This CDR3 region has 16 residues. V lost 3 bases, J lost 6 bases, and 8 bases stayed unmatched. Germline CDR1 reads KGHSH; CDR2 reads LQKENI. CDR3 nucleotide sequence: TGTGCCAGCTCACCCGCGGGACAGGGGATCGGTCAGCCCCAGCATTTT. Its translation: CASSPAGQGIGQPQHF.

The chain employs TRBV10-2 and TRBJ1-2, with 8 bases that match TRBD1. The CDR3 runs to 14 residues. The junction had 7 bases not matched to a gene; V was cut back by 3 bases and J by 7 bases. CDR1 is WSHSY and CDR2 is SAAADI in the germline V gene. The CDR3, as DNA: TGCGCCAGCAGTGACTATGGACAGGGTTCTGGCTACACCTTC. As protein: CASSDYGQGSGYTF.

V is TRBV29-1 and J is TRBJ1-4; 7 bases match TRBD1. CDR1 SQVTM and CDR2 ANQGSEA come from the germline V gene. This CDR3 region has 13 residues. Trimming removed 4 bases from V and 6 bases from J; junction bases left unmatched: 5. CDR3 region: CSVGQGIHEKLFF. The DNA of the CDR3 is TGCAGCGTTGGACAGGGAATACATGAAAAACTGTTTTTT.

Here the CDR3 DNA reads TGTGCCAGCTCAAACAGGGGCGCCTACAATGAGCAGTTCTTC. This encodes CASSNRGAYNEQFF. V and J are TRBV18 and TRBJ2-1, with 7 bases identical to TRBD1. The CDR3 runs 14 residues. CDR1 is KGHSH and CDR2 is LQKENI in the germline V gene. V lost 5 bases, J lost 2 bases, and 3 bases stayed unmatched.

The V gene is TRBV7-6, the J gene TRBJ2-2; a possible D gene is TRBD2 (6 bases). Trimming pared 5 bases from V and 7 bases from J, leaving 20 bases between. The CDR3 spans 16 residues. Germline CDR1 reads SGHVS; CDR2 reads FNYEAQ. This CDR3 is CASSDSVLRGDGELFF. The CDR3, as DNA: TGTGCCAGCAGCGATAGCGTCCTGCGGGGTGACGGGGAGCTGTTTTTT. Full variable domain (rest looked up from reference TRBV7-6 and TRBJ2-2): GAGVSQSPRYKVTKRGQDVALRCDPISGHVSLYWYRQALGQGPEFLTYFNYEAQQDKSGLPNDRFSAERPEGSISTLTIQRTEQRDSAMYRCASSDSVLRGDGELFFGEGSRLTVL.